Each of the 13 T cell receptor beta chains below was sequenced from the same sample in a study of blood T cell repertoires in COVID-19. Only in-frame clones appear in the TCRdb table, and some are missing; sequencing was by immunoSEQ multiplex PCR. Of around 200,000 clones listed, about 88% are singletons. What was sequenced was peripheral blood. These receptors were taken from a woman older than 75 with acute or convalescent COVID-19.

The chain carries TRBV3-1 (or the pseudogene TRBV3-2) and TRBJ1-5, with 7 nucleotides matching TRBD1. Germline V gives CDR1 LGHDT, CDR2 YNNKEL (reference sequence). The CDR3 sequence is 16 residues long. V shed 3 bases, J shed 4 bases, and the junction held 9 bases outside the gene matches. CDR3 residues: CASSHGTASLNQPQHF. In DNA form, the CDR3 reads TGTGCCAGCAGCCACGGGACAGCAAGTTTAAATCAGCCCCAGCATTTT.

CDR3 residues: CASSSDSPSYNEQFF. The CDR3, as DNA: TGTGCCAGCAGTTCCGACAGCCCGTCCTACAATGAGCAGTTCTTC. The V and J genes are TRBV2 and TRBJ2-1; possible D gene TRBD1, 5 bases. The germline V gene encodes CDR1 SNHLY and CDR2 FYNNEI. The CDR3 sequence is 15 residues long. The ends were cut back, 5 bases at V and 1 base at J, with 12 bases in the middle.

In DNA form, the CDR3 reads TGTGCCAGCAGCTTAGAGGGGGGGATAGAGCAGTTCTTC. Translating it yields CASSLEGGIEQFF. V and J are TRBV11-2 and TRBJ2-1; 7 bases map to TRBD2. Per the germline V gene, CDR1 is SGHAT and CDR2 is FQNNGV. The V and J ends lost 0 bases and 10 bases, in that order; junction bases with no gene match: 3. The CDR3 contains 13 residues.

The chain combines TRBV12-3 or TRBV12-4 with TRBJ1-2; tentatively, D is TRBD1 (6 bases). Trimming pared 5 bases from V and 8 bases from J, leaving 15 bases between. CDR3 length equals 13 residues. The CDR3 spells CASSLGGAGGYTF. The CDR3 DNA reads as TGTGCCAGCAGTCTCGGGGGGGCAGGAGGCTACACCTTC.

The gene calls are TRBV20-1 and TRBJ2-7; the match to TRBD1 covers 8 bases. This CDR3 has 15 residues. In germline, CDR1 is DFQATT, CDR2 SNEGSKA (reference sequence). The V gene end was trimmed by 3 bases and the J gene end by 5 bases; junction bases not matched to a gene: 12. CDR3 loop: CSASNRRDRRDEQYF. The CDR3 bases are TGCAGTGCTAGTAATAGGAGGGACAGGAGGGACGAGCAGTACTTC.

The rearrangement uses TRBV6-4 and TRBJ2-7, with a possible D match to TRBD2 (6 bases). The CDR3 length is 17 residues. Germline assignment: CDR1 MRHNA and CDR2 SNTAGT. V lost 2 bases and J lost 6, with 23 bases in between. The CDR3 loop reads CASSDRVRLAKACEQYF. The CDR3 coding sequence is TGTGCCAGCAGTGACCGGGTTCGGCTAGCGAAAGCCTGCGAGCAGTACTTC.

The rearrangement joins TRBV18 to TRBJ2-5; maybe TRBD2 (6 bases). V lost 2 bases to trimming and J lost 0 bases, with 22 bases between them. Germline V gene data show CDR1 as KGHSH and CDR2 as LQKENI. The CDR3 totals 19 residues. DNA of the CDR3: TGTGCCAGCTCACCAGCCGCCGGAAGGACCGGGGACTACCAAGAGACCCAGTACTTC. Translation: CASSPAAGRTGDYQETQYF. Looking up the rest from reference TRBV18 and TRBJ2-5 gives the full variable domain: NAGVMQNPRHLVRRRGQEARLRCSPMKGHSHVYWYRQLPEEGLKFMVYLQKENIIDESGMPKERFSAEFPKEGPSILRIQQVVRGDSAAYFCASSPAAGRTGDYQETQYFGPGTRLLVL.

The CDR3 region has the DNA TGCGCCAGCAGCTTGGGACAGGGAAGCTCCTACAATGAGCAGTTCTTC. Its translation: CASSLGQGSSYNEQFF. The chain joins TRBV5-1 to TRBJ2-1; TRBD1 agrees at 7 bases. With V trimmed by 0 bases and J by 0 bases, 3 bases remained unmatched. The CDR3 is 16 residues long. Per germline, CDR1 SGHRS and CDR2 YFSETQ.

The chain couples TRBV5-6 to TRBJ2-7; tentative D call: TRBD1 (5 bases). V lost 0 bases to trimming and J lost 6 bases, with 13 bases between them. Germline lookup yields CDR1 SGHDT and CDR2 YYEEEE. The CDR3 is 14 residues long. DNA for the CDR3: TGTGCCAGCAGCTTGGAGGGGCCCCCGGGCGAGCAGTACTTC. As protein: CASSLEGPPGEQYF.

The sample holds a few counts of this clone. The chain employs TRBV19 and TRBJ1-2, with D uncertain. V gave up 5 bases and J gave up 4 bases, with 11 bases separating them. Germline CDR1 LNHDA, CDR2 SQIVND (reference sequence). The CDR3 sequence is 13 residues long. CDR3 residues: CASSYRAGYGYTF. Written as DNA, the CDR3 is TGTGCCAGTAGTTACCGGGCGGGCTATGGCTACACCTTC.

The V call is TRBV28, the J call TRBJ1-5, with TRBD1 as a possible D gene (5 bases). The CDR3 consists of 14 residues. Per the germline V gene, CDR1 is MDHEN and CDR2 is SYDVKM. The ends were cut back, 5 bases at V and 9 bases at J, with 17 bases in the middle. DNA of the CDR3: TGTGCCAGCAGTCTGACAGCCCCCTTGGGGCCCCAGCATTTT. Protein product: CASSLTAPLGPQHF.

Comments on this clone: Other nucleotide sequences from this sample produce the same CDR3. V gene TRBV7-2 combines with J gene TRBJ1-5; D is unclear. V lost 4 bases to trimming and J lost 2 bases, with 6 bases between them. Germline CDR1 and CDR2: SGHTA and FQGNSA. The CDR3 loop spans 13 amino acids. CDR3 DNA: TGTGCCAGCAGCTCCCGTGGCAATCAGCCCCAGCATTTT. Translation gives CASSSRGNQPQHF.

The V gene is TRBV9, the J gene TRBJ2-3, with 8 bases identical to TRBD2. This CDR3 region has 12 residues. V lost 3 bases and J lost 14; bases outside the gene matches: 8. Looked up from germline, CDR1 is SGDLS and CDR2 is YYNGEE. The CDR3 DNA follows: TGTGCCAGCAGCGACCTAGCGGGCAAGGGGTATTTT. Translation gives CASSDLAGKGYF. The whole variable domain, filled in from reference TRBV9 and TRBJ2-3, reads DSGVTQTPKHLITATGQRVTLRCSPRSGDLSVYWYQQSLDQGLQFLIQYYNGEERAKGNILERFSAQQFPDLHSELNLSSLELGDSALYFCASSDLAGKGYFGPGTRLTVL.